This TCR beta chain was found in a study of beta chain features in type 1 diabetes. Study-level points and caveats: People with Type 1 diabetes carried modestly yet significantly shorter TCRB CDR3s in all four CD4+ subsets.

Investigators reverse transcribed all isolated RNA, so they sequenced expressed TCRB transcripts. The data were produced by immunoSEQ multiplex PCR, yet TCRdb's version contains in-frame clones alone and is incomplete. The repertoire holds more than 250,000 clones, with roughly 24% as singletons. CDR3 length equals 13 residues. Germline loops: CDR1 SQVTM, CDR2 ANQGSEA. V was clipped by 4 bases and J by 3 bases, with 10 bases between them. This clone has more than one count but fewer than ten. Its cognate antigen is unknown. Sequenced input: naive CD4+ T cells from blood. The V call is TRBV29-1, the J call TRBJ1-3, with D possibly TRBD1 on 6 matching bases. The TCR originated in a woman aged 25 to 45 with type 1 diabetes. In DNA form, the CDR3 reads TGCAGCGTTGTGGTACAGGGTGGAAACACCATATATTTT. Encoded protein: CSVVVQGGNTIYF.